Listed below are T cell receptor beta chains from one sample, sequenced in a study of T cell changes during pregnancy in multiple sclerosis. TCRdb's copy holds only in-frame clones and misses some; the assay was immunoSEQ multiplex PCR. Of roughly 80,000 clones in the sample, 70% to 90% were seen once. The sequencing here drew on peripheral blood, taken before pregnancy. Receptors were obtained from a female donor with multiple sclerosis, enrolled in a pregnancy study. CDR3s include the opening cysteine and the closing phenylalanine or tryptophan. The D gene is left open where the match is weak.

J: TRBJ1-3
V: TRBV2
D: -
DNA: TGTGCCAGCAGTGGAACAGGTGGAAACACCATATATTTT
CDR3: CASSGTGGNTIYF

J: TRBJ2-3
V: TRBV2
D: -
DNA: TGTGCCAGCAAGAACAGGGTCCACCAAGATACGCAGTATTTT
CDR3: CASKNRVHQDTQYF

J: TRBJ2-3
V: TRBV5-6
D: TRBD2
DNA: TGTGCCAGCAACTACCTCTGGGCGACTAGCGGGGTCACAGATACGCAGTATTTT
CDR3: CASNYLWATSGVTDTQYF

J: TRBJ2-7
V: TRBV7-9
D: -
DNA: TGTGCCAGCAGCCCAGGGGGAAGCGGGGAGCAGTACTTC
CDR3: CASSPGGSGEQYF

J: TRBJ2-5
V: TRBV5-1
D: TRBD1
DNA: TGCGCCAGCAGCGCAATCGGACAGGGGCGAACCTACCAAGAGACCCAGTACTTC
CDR3: CASSAIGQGRTYQETQYF

J: TRBJ1-2
V: TRBV30
D: -
DNA: TGTGCCTCCCATTTAATCCAGGGGATCGGCTACACCTTC
CDR3: CASHLIQGIGYTF

J: TRBJ1-6
V: TRBV9
D: TRBD1
DNA: TGTGCCAGCAGCGTAGCGGCAGGGGGTCGTAGTTCACCCCTCCACTTT
CDR3: CASSVAAGGRSSPLHF

J: TRBJ1-2
V: TRBV6-1
D: TRBD1
DNA: TGTGCCAGCAGACTCCAGGGGGTTGACTATGGCTACACCTTC
CDR3: CASRLQGVDYGYTF

J: TRBJ2-3
V: TRBV10-3
D: -
DNA: TGTGCCATCAGTTCAGCAGATACGCAGTATTTT
CDR3: CAISSADTQYF

J: TRBJ2-1
V: TRBV19
D: TRBD2
DNA: TGTGCCAGTAGTCCGACCTGGACTAGCGGAAATGAGCAGTTCTTC
CDR3: CASSPTWTSGNEQFF